A single sample gave rise to the 10 T cell receptor beta chains below, sequenced in a study of blood T cell repertoires in COVID-19. The data were produced by immunoSEQ multiplex PCR, yet TCRdb's version contains in-frame clones alone and is incomplete. The sample holds about 190,000 clones; approximately 79% are singletons and the top ten take about 14%. Sequencing was done on a sample of peripheral blood. The receptor source for this set is a man between 45 and 60 years old who had recovered from COVID-19.

The chain is built from TRBV3-1 (or the pseudogene TRBV3-2) and TRBJ1-2; possibly TRBD1 for D (5 bases). The CDR3 is 11 amino acids. The germline V gene encodes CDR1 LGHDT and CDR2 YNNKEL (reference sequence). Trimming took off 4 bases at V and 8 bases at J, with 8 bases between the two ends. The CDR3 loop is CASSRGWGYTF. The CDR3 DNA reads TGTGCCAGCAGCCGGGGCTGGGGCTACACCTTC.

This chain joins TRBV7-2 and TRBJ1-5, with a weak D call TRBD1 (5 bases). Germline V gene lookup returns CDR1 SGHTA and CDR2 FQGNSA. V lost 5 bases and J 3 bases, leaving 14 bases between the germline ends. This CDR3 region has 15 residues. The CDR3: CASSPGGVNNQPQHF. The DNA for the CDR3 is TGTGCCAGCAGCCCGGGAGGGGTGAACAATCAGCCCCAGCATTTT.

The J gene is TRBJ1-1, the V gene TRBV3-1 (or the pseudogene TRBV3-2); D unresolved. CDR3 length: 17 residues. Trimming cost V 0 bases and J 3 bases, with 17 bases left between them. Looked up from germline, CDR1 is LGHDT and CDR2 is YNNKEL (reference sequence). The CDR3 here is CASSQDSTGGRYTEAFF. DNA of the CDR3: TGTGCCAGCAGCCAAGATTCGACCGGAGGAAGGTACACTGAAGCTTTCTTT.

This chain's CDR3 is CASSRTGTRGGEQYF. Written as DNA, the CDR3 is TGTGCCAGCAGTCGGACCGGGACACGGGGAGGGGAGCAGTACTTC. The V and J genes are TRBV6-2 or TRBV6-3 and TRBJ2-7, with D possibly matching TRBD2 (7 bases). Germline V gives CDR1 MNHEY, CDR2 SVGEGT. The CDR3 spans 15 residues. The V end was cut by 5 bases, the J end by 7 bases, with 21 bases between.

V usage is TRBV10-1 and J usage is TRBJ2-1, with D possibly TRBD2 on 5 matching bases. The ends were cut back, 11 bases at V and 8 bases at J, with 16 bases in the middle. The CDR3 has 12 amino acids. Germline values: CDR1 WNHNN, CDR2 SYGVQD (reference sequence). The CDR3 reads CAGDTRFDEQFF. CDR3 nucleotides: TGCGCCGGGGATACTAGGTTCGATGAGCAGTTCTTC.

The chain has TRBV19 and TRBJ1-1; no reliable D call. CDR3 length: 15 residues. Germline V gene sequence: CDR1 LNHDA, CDR2 SQIVND (reference sequence). The germline V and J ends were trimmed by 3 bases and 2 bases, with 13 bases remaining between them. The CDR3 sequence: CASSIARLLNTEAFF. The CDR3 DNA sequence: TGTGCCAGTAGTATCGCCCGACTCCTTAACACTGAAGCTTTCTTT.

The chain links TRBV7-6 to TRBJ2-7; the D is unclear. Trimming cost V 5 bases and J 0 bases, with 14 bases left between them. The germline V gene has CDR1 SGHVS and CDR2 FNYEAQ. The CDR3 spans 15 residues. The CDR3 here is CASSLTRSPSYEQYF. The CDR3 DNA sequence: TGTGCCAGCAGCCTGACACGGTCCCCCTCCTACGAGCAGTACTTC. Together with reference TRBV7-6 and TRBJ2-7, the CDR3 gives the full variable domain: GAGVSQSPRYKVTKRGQDVALRCDPISGHVSLYWYRQALGQGPEFLTYFNYEAQQDKSGLPNDRFSAERPEGSISTLTIQRTEQRDSAMYRCASSLTRSPSYEQYFGPGTRLTVT.

The chain joins TRBV11-2 to TRBJ2-5; D is uncertain. The germline CDR1 and CDR2 sequences are SGHAT and FQNNGV. The CDR3 length is 12 residues. V gave up 3 bases and J gave up 7 bases, with 9 bases separating them. CDR3 sequence: CASSFTTATQYF. Written as DNA, the CDR3 is TGTGCCAGCAGCTTTACCACAGCGACCCAGTACTTC.

The genes are TRBV6-6 and TRBJ1-6; TRBD1 aligns across 7 bases. Losses at the gene ends were 6 bases for V and 5 bases for J; bases not matched to a gene: 4. The CDR3 extends over 14 amino acids. CDR1 MNHNY and CDR2 SVGAGI come from the germline V gene (reference sequence). The CDR3 sequence: CASRNQGDNSPLHF. CDR3 in DNA: TGTGCCAGCAGAAATCAGGGGGATAATTCACCCCTCCACTTT.

This rearrangement joins TRBV18 to TRBJ2-1; 7 nucleotides agree with TRBD1. CDR3 size: 15 residues. The V gene's germline CDR1 is KGHSH and CDR2 LQKENI. J was trimmed by 7 bases and V by 0 bases; bases with no gene match: 6. As DNA, the CDR3 is TGTGCCAGCTCACCACCGGGGACAGCTCGGAATGAGCAGTTCTTC. Protein product: CASSPPGTARNEQFF.